Listed here are 9 T cell receptor beta chains from one sample, sequenced in a study of long-term antiretroviral therapy in people with HIV. An immunoSEQ assay, version v3.0, was performed at survey level. Produced via immunoSEQ multiplex PCR; TCRdb's table is partial and in-frame only. The data show approximately 27,000 clones, 85% to 90% seen once. The sample was unsorted PBMCs, taken 1.8 years after starting antiretroviral therapy. Receptor source: a woman between 18 and 30 years old with HIV.

This clone was counted a single time. This chain connects TRBV29-1 to TRBJ2-6; D uncertain. The germline CDR1 and CDR2 sequences are SQVTM and ANQGSEA. This CDR3 is built from 13 residues. V gave up 4 bases and J gave up 1 base, with 5 bases separating them. The CDR3 reads CSVGVSGANVLTF. DNA for the CDR3: TGCAGCGTTGGGGTTTCTGGGGCCAACGTCCTGACTTTC.

The CDR3 reads CASRGRDNVGTEAFF. CDR3 DNA sequence: TGTGCCAGCCGAGGGCGGGATAACGTCGGCACTGAAGCTTTCTTT. This rearrangement joins TRBV2 to TRBJ1-1; D unresolved. The V and J ends lost 8 bases and 4 bases respectively, with 20 bases between them. Germline V gene sequence: CDR1 SNHLY, CDR2 FYNNEI. The CDR3 contains 15 residues.

This chain joins TRBV7-2 and TRBJ1-2, with D unclear. Per germline, CDR1 SGHTA and CDR2 FQGNSA. The germline V and J ends were trimmed by 2 bases and 5 bases, with 9 bases remaining between them. CDR3 length: 13 amino acids. The CDR3, as DNA: TGTGCCAGCAGCTTAACCAACCGATATGGCTACACCTTC. Protein sequence: CASSLTNRYGYTF. Based on the CDR3 plus reference TRBV7-2 and TRBJ1-2, the full variable domain is GAGVSQSPSNKVTEKGKDVELRCDPISGHTALYWYRQSLGQGLEFLIYFQGNSAPDKSGLPSDRFSAERTGGSVSTLTIQRTQQEDSAVYLCASSLTNRYGYTFGSGTRLTVV.

The chain recombines TRBV21-1 with TRBJ2-2; the D call TRBD1 from the table was never checked on the DNA. TRBV21-1 is described as a pseudogene. This CDR3 contains 14 residues. The CDR3 sequence is CASIRTGLHGELFF. CDR3 nucleotides: TGTGCCAGCATACGGACAGGCCTCCACGGGGAGCTGTTTTTT.

The rearrangement links TRBV9 to TRBJ2-2, with TRBD2 matching over 9 bases. Germline CDR1 reads SGDLS; CDR2 reads YYNGEE. The CDR3 length is 16 residues. Trimming cost V 4 bases and J 0 bases; bases outside gene matches: 4. The CDR3 here is CASSLTSGANTGELFF. Written as DNA, the CDR3 is TGTGCCAGCAGCCTGACTAGCGGAGCGAACACCGGGGAGCTGTTTTTT.

V is TRBV19 and J is TRBJ2-5, with 9 positions matching TRBD1. CDR3 length equals 15 residues. The ends lost 6 bases at V and 4 bases at J; junction bases unmatched: 9. Germline CDR1 and CDR2: LNHDA and SQIVND (reference sequence). CDR3 in amino acids: CASSPGQGPRETQYF. In nucleotides, the CDR3 is TGTGCCAGTAGCCCCGGACAGGGGCCCAGAGAGACCCAGTACTTC.

The chain couples TRBV9 to TRBJ2-3, with 8 bases fitting TRBD1. The CDR3 covers 17 residues. Trimming at V came to 4 bases and at J to 4 bases, leaving 14 bases not matched to a gene. CDR1 and CDR2 from the germline V gene are SGDLS and YYNGEE. In DNA form, the CDR3 reads TGTGCCAGCAGCCCCCAGGCCAGGGGGCTGATCGCAGATACGCAGTATTTT. Protein sequence: CASSPQARGLIADTQYF. Complete variable domain (other parts from reference TRBV9 and TRBJ2-3): DSGVTQTPKHLITATGQRVTLRCSPRSGDLSVYWYQQSLDQGLQFLIQYYNGEERAKGNILERFSAQQFPDLHSELNLSSLELGDSALYFCASSPQARGLIADTQYFGPGTRLTVL.

This clone was seen only once. The rearrangement joins TRBV7-2 to TRBJ2-6; 7 bases map to TRBD2. CDR3 length: 15 amino acids. V was pared by 1 base and J by 6 bases, with 3 bases of the junction left unmatched. The germline gives CDR1 SGHTA, CDR2 FQGNSA. The CDR3 sequence: CASSLVGGVANVLTF. For the CDR3, the DNA is TGTGCCAGCAGCTTAGTGGGGGGGGTGGCCAACGTCCTGACTTTC.

The V gene is TRBV21-1, the J gene TRBJ2-5; the D call of TRBD2 is as the table states it, not checked on the DNA. TRBV21-1 is an annotated pseudogene. This CDR3 comprises 12 residues. The CDR3 DNA reads as TGTGCCAGCAGCGCCGGGGGGGAGACCCAGTACTTC. Translated: CASSAGGETQYF.